The T cell receptor (beta chain) under discussion was sequenced for a study of a mutant IDH1 vaccine in newly diagnosed glioma. Time point described: week 11, during vaccination. In the vaccine, a single dose held 300 ug of the mutant IDH1 20-mer peptide, along with topical imiquimod. Diagnosis in the donors showed new WHO grade 3 or 4 astrocytomas that were IDH1-mutant and ATRX-lost. This clone was seen only once. Its antigen is still unknown. Data came from immunoSEQ multiplex PCR; TCRdb stores just in-frame clones and leaves some out. The sample comprises about 120,000 clones, 90% of which are singletons, and 0.61% rests with the top ten. Trimming took off 0 bases at V and 8 bases at J, with 14 bases between the two ends. Per the germline V gene, CDR1 is MGHRA and CDR2 is YSYEKL. This CDR3 comprises 15 residues.

The chain uses TRBV4-1 and TRBJ1-5; D not resolved. The sequence was collected from a woman in her forties or fifties with glioma. The source was PBMCs, collected from a glioma patient whose treatment included an IDH1 peptide vaccine. This CDR3 reads CASSQDGTEAKPQHF. The CDR3 DNA sequence: TGCGCCAGCAGCCAAGATGGTACGGAAGCGAAGCCCCAGCATTTT.